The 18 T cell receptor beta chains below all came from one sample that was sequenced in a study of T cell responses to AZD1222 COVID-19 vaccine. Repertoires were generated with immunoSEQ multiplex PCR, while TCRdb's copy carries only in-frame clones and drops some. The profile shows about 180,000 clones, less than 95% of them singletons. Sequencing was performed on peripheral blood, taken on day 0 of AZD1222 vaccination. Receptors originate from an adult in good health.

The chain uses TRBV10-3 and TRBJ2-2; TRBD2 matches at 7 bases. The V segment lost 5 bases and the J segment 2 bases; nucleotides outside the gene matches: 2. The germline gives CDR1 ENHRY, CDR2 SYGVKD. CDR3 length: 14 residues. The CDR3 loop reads CAISSGVNTGELFF. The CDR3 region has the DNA TGTGCCATCAGTAGCGGGGTCAACACCGGGGAGCTGTTTTTT.

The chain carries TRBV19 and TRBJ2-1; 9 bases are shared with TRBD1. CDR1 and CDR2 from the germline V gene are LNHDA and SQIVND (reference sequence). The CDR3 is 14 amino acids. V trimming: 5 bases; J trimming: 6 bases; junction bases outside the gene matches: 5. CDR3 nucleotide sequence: TGTGCCAGTAGTTCCCGGACAGGGGCCAATGAGCAGTTCTTC. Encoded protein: CASSSRTGANEQFF.

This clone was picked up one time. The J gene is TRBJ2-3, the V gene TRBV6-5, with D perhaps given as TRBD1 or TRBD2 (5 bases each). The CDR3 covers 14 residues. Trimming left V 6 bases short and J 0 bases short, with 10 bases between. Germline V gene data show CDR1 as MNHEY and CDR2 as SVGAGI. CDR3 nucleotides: TGTGCCAGCAGCCAAAGGGACAGCACAGATACGCAGTATTTT. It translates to CASSQRDSTDTQYF.

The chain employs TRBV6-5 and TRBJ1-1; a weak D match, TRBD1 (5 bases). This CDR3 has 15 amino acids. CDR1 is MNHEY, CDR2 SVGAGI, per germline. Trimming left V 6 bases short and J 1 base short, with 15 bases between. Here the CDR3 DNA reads TGTGCCAGCAGCCGGGGAGGGGACTGGAACACTGAAGCTTTCTTT. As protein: CASSRGGDWNTEAFF.

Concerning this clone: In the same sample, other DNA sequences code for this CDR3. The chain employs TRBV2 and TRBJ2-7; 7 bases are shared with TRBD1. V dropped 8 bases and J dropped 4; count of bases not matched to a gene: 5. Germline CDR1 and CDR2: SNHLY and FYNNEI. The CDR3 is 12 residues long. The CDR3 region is CASSLTGYEQYF. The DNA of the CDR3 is TGTGCCAGCTCCCTGACAGGGTACGAGCAGTACTTC. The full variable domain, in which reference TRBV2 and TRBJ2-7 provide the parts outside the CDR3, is EPEVTQTPSHQVTQMGQEVILRCVPISNHLYFYWYRQILGQKVEFLVSFYNNEISEKSEIFDDQFSVERPDGSNFTLKIRSTKLEDSAMYFCASSLTGYEQYFGPGTRLTVT.

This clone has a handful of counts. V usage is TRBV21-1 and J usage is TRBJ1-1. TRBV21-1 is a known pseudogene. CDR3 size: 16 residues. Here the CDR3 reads CASSPPPLAWDTEAFF. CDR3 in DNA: TGTGCCAGCAGCCCCCCCCCTCTGGCGTGGGACACTGAAGCTTTCTTT.

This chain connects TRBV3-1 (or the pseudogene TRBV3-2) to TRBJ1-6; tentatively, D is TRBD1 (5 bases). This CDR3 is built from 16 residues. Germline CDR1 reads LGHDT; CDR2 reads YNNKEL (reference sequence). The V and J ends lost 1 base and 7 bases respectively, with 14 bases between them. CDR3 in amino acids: CASSQGGVRGNSPLHF. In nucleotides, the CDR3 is TGTGCCAGCAGCCAAGGAGGGGTGCGGGGAAATTCACCCCTCCACTTT.

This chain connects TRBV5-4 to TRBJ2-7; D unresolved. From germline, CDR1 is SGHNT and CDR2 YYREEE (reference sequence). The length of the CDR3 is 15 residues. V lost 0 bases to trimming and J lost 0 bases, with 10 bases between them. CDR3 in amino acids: CASSLGVQASYEQYF. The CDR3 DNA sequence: TGTGCCAGCAGCTTGGGGGTCCAGGCCTCCTACGAGCAGTACTTC.

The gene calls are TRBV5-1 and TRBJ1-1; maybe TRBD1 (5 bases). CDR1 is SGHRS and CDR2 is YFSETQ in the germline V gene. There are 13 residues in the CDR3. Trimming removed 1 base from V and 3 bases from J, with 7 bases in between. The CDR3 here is CASSLTQDTEAFF. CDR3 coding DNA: TGCGCCAGCAGCTTGACACAGGACACTGAAGCTTTCTTT.

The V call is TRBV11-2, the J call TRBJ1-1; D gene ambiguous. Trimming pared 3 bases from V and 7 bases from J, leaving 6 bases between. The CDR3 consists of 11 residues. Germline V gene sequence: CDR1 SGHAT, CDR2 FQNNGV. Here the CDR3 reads CASSFSGEAFF. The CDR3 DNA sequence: TGTGCCAGCAGCTTCTCGGGTGAAGCTTTCTTT.

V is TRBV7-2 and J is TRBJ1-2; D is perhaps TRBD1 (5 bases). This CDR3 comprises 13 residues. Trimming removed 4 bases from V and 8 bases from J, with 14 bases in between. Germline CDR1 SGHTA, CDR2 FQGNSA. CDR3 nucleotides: TGTGCCAGCAGCTCTGTGGGAGGGGCCGGCTACACCTTC. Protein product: CASSSVGGAGYTF.

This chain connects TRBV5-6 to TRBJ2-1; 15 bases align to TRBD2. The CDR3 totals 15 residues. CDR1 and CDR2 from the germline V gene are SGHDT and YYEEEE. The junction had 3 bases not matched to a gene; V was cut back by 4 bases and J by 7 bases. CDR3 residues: CASSRGLAGGNEQFF. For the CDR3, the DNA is TGTGCCAGCAGCCGGGGACTAGCGGGGGGAAATGAGCAGTTCTTC.

CDR3 in amino acids: CASSPSRGDNYGYTF. CDR3 sequence (DNA): TGTGCCAGCTCACCAAGCCGGGGAGACAACTATGGCTACACCTTC. The rearrangement joins TRBV18 to TRBJ1-2, with unresolved D. V gave up 2 bases and J gave up 2 bases, with 12 bases separating them. Per germline, CDR1 KGHSH and CDR2 LQKENI. This CDR3 comprises 15 residues.

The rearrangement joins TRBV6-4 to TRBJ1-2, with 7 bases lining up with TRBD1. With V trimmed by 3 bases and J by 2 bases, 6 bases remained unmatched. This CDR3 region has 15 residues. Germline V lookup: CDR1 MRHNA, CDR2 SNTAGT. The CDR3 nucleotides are TGTGCCAGCAGTGAATCGACAGGGATAAACTATGGCTACACCTTC. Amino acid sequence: CASSESTGINYGYTF.

The CDR3 nucleotides read TGTGCCAGCACCAAATCGGGGACAGGGATCCACGAGCAGTACTTC. The encoded protein is CASTKSGTGIHEQYF. This chain uses TRBV6-5 with TRBJ2-7; 9 nucleotides align to TRBD1. V shed 7 bases, J shed 5 bases, and the junction held 12 bases outside the gene matches. This CDR3 contains 15 residues. Germline CDR1 is MNHEY and CDR2 is SVGAGI.

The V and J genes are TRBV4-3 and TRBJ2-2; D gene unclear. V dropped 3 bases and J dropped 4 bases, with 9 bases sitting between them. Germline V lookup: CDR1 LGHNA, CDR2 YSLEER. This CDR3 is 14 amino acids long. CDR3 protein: CASSQGRTTGELFF. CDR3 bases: TGCGCCAGCAGCCAGGGTAGGACCACCGGGGAGCTGTTTTTT.

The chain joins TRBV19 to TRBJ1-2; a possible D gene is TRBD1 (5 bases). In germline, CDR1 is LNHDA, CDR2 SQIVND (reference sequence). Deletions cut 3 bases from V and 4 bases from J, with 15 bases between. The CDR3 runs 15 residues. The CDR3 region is CASSMGQGRFYGYTF. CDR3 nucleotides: TGTGCCAGTAGTATGGGGCAGGGAAGGTTCTATGGCTACACCTTC.

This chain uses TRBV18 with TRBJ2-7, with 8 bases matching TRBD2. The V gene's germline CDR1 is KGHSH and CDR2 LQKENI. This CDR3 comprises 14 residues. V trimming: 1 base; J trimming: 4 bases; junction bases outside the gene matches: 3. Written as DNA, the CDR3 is TGTGCCAGCTCACCACAACTAGCGGAGTACGAGCAGTACTTC. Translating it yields CASSPQLAEYEQYF.